The present entry profiles one TCR beta chain with its context. It has no known antigen specificity. No clone much larger than this one lies a single base away; base qualities are absent. All of the isolated RNA was reverse transcribed with the High Capacity cDNA Reverse Transcription Kit, so expressed TCRB transcripts were sequenced. Deep immunoSEQ sequencing was performed on naive, central memory and regulatory T cell samples, with an average of around 3.5 million total reads per sample. After sorted cells were lysed in RLT buffer, RNA was extracted with DNase-treated RNeasy Micro or Mini kits, with the choice depending on cell number. Each cell subset was processed separately to prevent cross-contamination, with patient and healthy donor samples processed together. The immunoSEQ multiplex PCR was used to amplify TCRB sequences from cDNA, yielding 87-bp fragments that span the CDR3 region. Sequencing of the amplicons was performed on the Illumina HiSeq platform. Concerning the study's data processing: PCR bias was computationally corrected using synthetic template baselines, reads within Hamming distance 2 were collapsed, and singletons that could not be merged were discarded. Reads were aligned against IMGT to assign V, D and J genes, CDR3 length and insertions or deletions at six rearrangement sites. Within each subset, clonotype counts were normalized to sorted cell number, and only after that were true diversity and Gini coefficients computed with the tcR R package. The overlap coefficient, calculated on TCRB nucleotide sequences, was used to measure repertoire sharing. Out-of-frame TCRB sequences from naive cells were analyzed to stand in for the pre-selection repertoire. Sourced from immuneACCESS, this table was stored by TCRdb with only in-frame sequences that have V and J called. A share of the clones is absent; for the studies checked, an unresolved V gene accounts for under half, and the remainder has no known explanation. The DNA gave D and trimming, while V, J and clone size come from that table. The table for this sample lists over 600,000 clones; 9.5% to 15% of them were counted only once. The ten largest clones take up approximately 0.11% of the sample.

Each donor gave one peripheral blood draw, averaging roughly 100 mL, which was collected into heparinised tubes. A BD FACSAria II was used to sort naive, central memory, regulatory and stem cell-like memory CD4+ T cells with a panel that included CD45RO, CCR7, CD25, CD127, CD95 and CD27. Purity was above 95% for every sorted population. Right away, PBMCs were isolated by Lymphoprep density gradient centrifugation and were stained directly, with no culture step. So that batch effects would be minimized, each experiment stained and sorted samples in pairs, pairing one healthy donor with one patient. This sample was included in a study of beta chain features in type 1 diabetes (dated by TCRdb to between 2017 and 2018). Study-level background: No differences in mean age, gender distribution, total cell number or subset yield were found between patients and healthy donors. A total of 107,917,701 sorted cells were examined across all samples, and the number of cells per subset was strongly correlated with RNA yield. In the study, TCRB repertoires of sorted circulating CD4+ T cell subsets from recently diagnosed type 1 diabetes patients were compared with those of matched healthy donors. Regulatory and stem cell-like memory subsets were isolated from only 8 patients and roughly eight healthy donors, whereas naive and central memory subsets came from all 30 or so donors. Beyond this particular receptor, the publication reports: Type 1 diabetes patients showed a moderate but significant shortening of TCRB CDR3 length in all four CD4+ subsets. Because the HLA sub-analyses included only small numbers of individuals, any influence of HLA type on TCRB rearrangement was left unresolved. Fewer insertions and more nucleotide deletions at VDJ recombination sites were observed in patients with type 1 diabetes, implying thymic rearrangement abnormalities. Naive, central memory and regulatory TCRB repertoires appeared to be more alike among patients than among healthy donors. Shorter templates might be favored by PCR, yet because patient and control samples were amplified and corrected together, any such skew would affect both groups equally. Because cDNA was sequenced instead of genomic DNA, highly expressing activated cells could be over-represented, though the groups showed no difference in activation or CD3 levels.

Sequences SNHLY (CDR1) and FYNNEI (CDR2) are obtained from the germline V gene. The CDR3, cysteine through phenylalanine, is 13 amino acids long. The DNA shown is the 39-base CDR3, in frame from base 1. V is reduced by 4 bases and J by 4 bases, leaving a spacing of 7 bases between them. The receptor chain draws on TRBV2 and TRBJ1-4; the D gene remains uncertain. The sequenced material came from naive CD4+ T cells from blood. The cell subset or site label, read with the paper, signifies: true naive CD4+ T cells. This receptor was identified in a man aged 25 to 45 with type 1 diabetes. The nucleotide sequence is given as TGTGCCAGCAGTGGAGGGATTAATGAAAAACTGTTTTTT. Its protein is CASSGGINEKLFF.